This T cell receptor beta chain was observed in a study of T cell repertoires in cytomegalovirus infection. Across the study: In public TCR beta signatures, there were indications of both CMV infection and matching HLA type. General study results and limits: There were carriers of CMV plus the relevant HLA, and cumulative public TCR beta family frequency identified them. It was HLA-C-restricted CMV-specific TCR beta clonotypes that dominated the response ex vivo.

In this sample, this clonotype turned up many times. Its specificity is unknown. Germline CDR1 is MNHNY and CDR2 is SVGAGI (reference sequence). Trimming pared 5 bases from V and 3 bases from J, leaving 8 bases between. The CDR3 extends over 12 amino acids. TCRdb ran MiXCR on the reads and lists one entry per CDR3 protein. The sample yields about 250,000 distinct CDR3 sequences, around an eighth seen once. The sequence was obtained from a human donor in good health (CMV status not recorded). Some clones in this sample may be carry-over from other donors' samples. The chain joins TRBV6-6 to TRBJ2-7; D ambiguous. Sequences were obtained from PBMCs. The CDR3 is CASSPYVYEQYF. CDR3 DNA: TGTGCCAGCAGTCCCTACGTCTACGAGCAGTACTTC.